Below are 11 T cell receptor beta chains sequenced from a single sample in a study of T cells expressing NK-cell markers (dated by TCRdb to the early 2020s). Receptor libraries were prepared by 5' RACE. Data came from an Illumina HiSeq 2000. TCRdb reprocessed the reads, and each CDR3 protein sequence is entered once, without DNA. The sample's table covers approximately 440,000 distinct CDR3 sequences. The ten biggest clones cover under 1.5% of the sample. Sequencing was done on a sample of blood T cells: a sorted CD56 or NKG2C T cell subset, CD4+ or CD8+ T cells, or bulk PBMC T cells (not recorded which). The receptor source for this set is a woman aged 50 to 60 in good health. Donor details come from another sample of the same person, matched by shared clones.

V gene TRBV7-2 combines with J gene TRBJ2-3. Germline V gives CDR1 SGHTA, CDR2 FQGNSA. There are 13 residues in the CDR3. The CDR3 sequence is CASSSTGRRTQYF.

The chain couples TRBV18 to TRBJ2-4; TCRdb's D gene call, TRBD2, goes unchecked for lack of DNA. Germline V lookup: CDR1 KGHSH, CDR2 LQKENI. The CDR3 sequence is 16 residues long. This CDR3 reads CASSPMGGLTGNIQYF.

V usage is TRBV14 and J usage is TRBJ2-2; TCRdb proposes TRBD2, but this gene call is untestable without DNA. CDR1 and CDR2 from the germline V gene are SGHDN and FVKESK. This CDR3 region has 14 residues. The CDR3 here is CASSQIAGTGELFF.

The chain employs TRBV20-1 and TRBJ2-3; the TCRdb D gene call, TRBD1, has no DNA to confirm it. Germline V lookup: CDR1 DFQATT, CDR2 SNEGSKA (reference sequence). The CDR3 extends over 14 amino acids. CDR3 loop: CSARYTGELDTQYF.

This sequence joins TRBV15 and TRBJ2-1; TCRdb picks TRBD2, but there is no DNA to check that call. This CDR3 comprises 13 residues. Germline CDR1 LNHNV, CDR2 YYDKDF (reference sequence). The CDR3 spells CATSRDGRGEQFF.

This rearrangement joins TRBV5-1 to TRBJ2-6; without DNA, the TCRdb call of TRBD2 cannot be checked. CDR1 and CDR2 from the germline V gene are SGHRS and YFSETQ. The CDR3 loop spans 17 amino acids. The CDR3: CASALGGSSSGANVLTF.

The chain couples TRBV6-5 to TRBJ1-6. The germline V gene encodes CDR1 MNHEY and CDR2 SVGAGI. The CDR3 loop spans 15 amino acids. CDR3 loop: CASKEGSEWDSPLHF.

The gene calls are TRBV27 and TRBJ2-7; the D gene TCRdb calls, TRBD2, cannot be checked with no DNA. CDR3 length equals 16 residues. The V gene's germline CDR1 is MNHEY and CDR2 SMNVEV (reference sequence). CDR3 amino acids: CASRLSLSGDVYEQYF.

The CDR3 is CSAWGGNQPQHF. V and J are TRBV20-1 and TRBJ1-5; without DNA, the TCRdb call of TRBD1 cannot be checked. The CDR3 has 12 amino acids. The V gene's germline CDR1 is DFQATT and CDR2 SNEGSKA (reference sequence).

The chain couples TRBV24-1 to TRBJ2-7. CDR3 size: 15 residues. Looked up from germline, CDR1 is KGHDR and CDR2 is SFDVKD. The CDR3 spells CATSDSAASPYEQYF.

This CDR3 reads CASSSRTYEQYF. The chain carries TRBV5-5 and TRBJ2-7. The germline gives CDR1 SGHKS, CDR2 YYEKEE (reference sequence). There are 12 residues in the CDR3.